This T cell receptor beta chain is from a study of a mutant IDH1 vaccine in newly diagnosed glioma. Study details: Vaccination started 4-6 weeks after radiotherapy alone, or with temozolomide cycles. Visit timing is recorded as week 35 for V12 and week 47 for V13. The study's findings and limits: Induction of immune responses by the vaccine occurred in roughly 93% of patients.

Profiled with immunoSEQ multiplex PCR; TCRdb holds only in-frame clones, not every one. The data show some 38,000 clones, with around 75% seen just once and approximately 9.1% held by the top ten. Time point meaning: week 47, end of study. Doses of 300 ug of mutant IDH1 20-mer peptide were given with topical imiquimod. The CDR3 has 16 amino acids. Germline V CDR1 and CDR2: SGHTS, YDEGEE. V gave up 4 bases and J gave up 0 bases; unmatched junction bases: 5. Note on this clone: What it binds is not known.

The sequenced sample was PBMCs, obtained from a glioma patient whose treatment included an IDH1 peptide vaccine. V and J are TRBV5-8 and TRBJ1-5; 9 bases are a match to TRBD1. The sequence came from a man in his forties with glioma. The CDR3 DNA is TGTGCCAGCAGCAAGGGGGACAGGGTTAGCAATCAGCCCCAGCATTTT. Translated, it gives CASSKGDRVSNQPQHF.